This T cell receptor (beta chain) derives from a study of control samples from healthy donors and cancer patients. Sequenced by immunoSEQ multiplex PCR; TCRdb stores in-frame clones only, minus some. The top ten hold approximately 4% of the sample, which has some 120,000 clones, around 96% seen once. CDR3 size: 16 residues. The V end was cut by 2 bases, the J end by 7 bases, with 18 bases between. In germline, CDR1 is GTSNPN, CDR2 SVGIG (reference sequence). This clonotype was sampled from a young man in good health. Sequencing was done on a sample of blood. This chain connects TRBV30 to TRBJ1-6; D is unclear. CDR3 bases: TGTGCCTGGAGTCCCTACGTCGGACCTTCGAATTCACCCCTCCACTTT. Protein: CAWSPYVGPSNSPLHF.